This entry concerns a single T cell receptor (beta chain). In the PCR, 60 Vbeta and 13 Jbeta primers were used. Using immunoSEQ multiplex PCR, the repertoire was profiled, and TCRdb retains in-frame clones only, with some absent. The sample records fewer than 50,000 clones, roughly 63% being singletons. The entry originates in a study of cytomegalovirus exposure and HLA in healthy donors. V was pared by 0 bases and J by 0 bases, with 10 bases between. Germline V CDR1 and CDR2: SGHNT, YYREEE (reference sequence). The CDR3 is 15 residues long. Material for sequencing was PBMCs. The receptor comes from a man in his sixties in good health and CMV-seropositive. This sequence joins TRBV5-4 and TRBJ2-7, with D maybe TRBD1 (5 bases). The chain's CDR3 is CASSLGADSSYEQYF. The CDR3 DNA reads as TGTGCCAGCAGCTTGGGAGCCGACAGCTCCTACGAGCAGTACTTC.